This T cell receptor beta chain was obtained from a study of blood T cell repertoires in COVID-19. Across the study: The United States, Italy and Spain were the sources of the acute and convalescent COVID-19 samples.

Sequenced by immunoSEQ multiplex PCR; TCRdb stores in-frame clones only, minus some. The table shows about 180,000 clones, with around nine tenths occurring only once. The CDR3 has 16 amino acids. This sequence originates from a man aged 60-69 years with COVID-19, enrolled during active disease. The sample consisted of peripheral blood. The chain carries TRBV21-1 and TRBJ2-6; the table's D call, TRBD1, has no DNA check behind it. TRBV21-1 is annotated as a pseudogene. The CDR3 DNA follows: TGTGCCAGCAGCAAAGAAACAGGGGACGGGGCCAACGTCCTGACTTTC. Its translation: CASSKETGDGANVLTF.